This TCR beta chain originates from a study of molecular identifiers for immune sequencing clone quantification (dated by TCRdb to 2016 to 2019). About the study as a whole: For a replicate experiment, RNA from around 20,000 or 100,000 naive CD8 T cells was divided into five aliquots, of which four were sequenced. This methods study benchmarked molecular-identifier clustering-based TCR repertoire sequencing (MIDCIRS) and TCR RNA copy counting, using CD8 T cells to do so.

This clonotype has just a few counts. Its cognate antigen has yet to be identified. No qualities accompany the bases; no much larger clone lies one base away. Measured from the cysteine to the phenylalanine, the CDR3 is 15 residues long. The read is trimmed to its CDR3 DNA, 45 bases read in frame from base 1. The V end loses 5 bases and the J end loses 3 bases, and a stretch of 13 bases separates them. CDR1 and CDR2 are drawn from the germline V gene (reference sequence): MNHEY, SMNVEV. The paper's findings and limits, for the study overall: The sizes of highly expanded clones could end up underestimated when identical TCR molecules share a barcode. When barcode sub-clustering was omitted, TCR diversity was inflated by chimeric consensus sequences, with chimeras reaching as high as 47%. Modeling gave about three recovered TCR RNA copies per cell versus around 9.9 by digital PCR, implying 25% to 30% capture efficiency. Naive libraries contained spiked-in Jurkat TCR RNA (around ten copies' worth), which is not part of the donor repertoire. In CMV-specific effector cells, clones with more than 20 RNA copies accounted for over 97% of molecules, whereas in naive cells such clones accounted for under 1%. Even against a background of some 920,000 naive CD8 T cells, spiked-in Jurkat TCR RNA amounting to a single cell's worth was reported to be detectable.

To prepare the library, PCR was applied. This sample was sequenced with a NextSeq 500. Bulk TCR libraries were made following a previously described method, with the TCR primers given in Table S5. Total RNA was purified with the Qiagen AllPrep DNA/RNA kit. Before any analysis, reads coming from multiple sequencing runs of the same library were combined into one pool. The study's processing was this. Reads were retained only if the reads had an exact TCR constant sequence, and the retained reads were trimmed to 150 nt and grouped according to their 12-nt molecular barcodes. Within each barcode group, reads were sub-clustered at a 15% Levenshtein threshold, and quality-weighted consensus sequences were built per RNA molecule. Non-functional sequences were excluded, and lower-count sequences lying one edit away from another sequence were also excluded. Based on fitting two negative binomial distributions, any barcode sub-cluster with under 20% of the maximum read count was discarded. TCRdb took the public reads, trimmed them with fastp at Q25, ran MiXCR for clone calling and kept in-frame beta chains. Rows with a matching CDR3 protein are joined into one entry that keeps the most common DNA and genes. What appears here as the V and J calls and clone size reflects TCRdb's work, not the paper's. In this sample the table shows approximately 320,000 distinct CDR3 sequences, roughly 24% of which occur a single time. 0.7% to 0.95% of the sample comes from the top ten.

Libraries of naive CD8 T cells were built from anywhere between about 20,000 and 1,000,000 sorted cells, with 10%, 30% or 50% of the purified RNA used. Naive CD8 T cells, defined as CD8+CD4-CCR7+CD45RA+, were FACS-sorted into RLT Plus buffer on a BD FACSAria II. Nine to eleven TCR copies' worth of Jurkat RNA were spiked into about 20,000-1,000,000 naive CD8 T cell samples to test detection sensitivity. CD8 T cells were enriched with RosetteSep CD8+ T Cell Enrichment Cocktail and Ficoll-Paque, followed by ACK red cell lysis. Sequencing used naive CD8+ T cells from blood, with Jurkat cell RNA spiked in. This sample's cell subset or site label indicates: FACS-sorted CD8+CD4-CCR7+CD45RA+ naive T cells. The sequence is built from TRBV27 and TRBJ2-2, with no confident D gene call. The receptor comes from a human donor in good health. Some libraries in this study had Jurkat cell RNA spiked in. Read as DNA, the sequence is TGTGCCAGCAGTACCACCCCTCGGGACACCGGGGAGCTGTTTTTT. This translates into CASSTTPRDTGELFF.